This T cell receptor beta chain comes out of a study of blood T cell repertoires in COVID-19. This clone was seen only once. This table comes from immunoSEQ multiplex PCR, and its TCRdb copy is limited to in-frame clones, with some not included. The sample includes fewer than 250,000 clones, roughly 80% of them seen just once. Trimming stripped 2 bases from V and 1 base from J, with 9 bases between. Germline CDR1 and CDR2: MNHEY and SMNVEV (reference sequence). The CDR3 totals 16 residues. Sequencing was carried out using peripheral blood. The clonotype originates from a man between 60 and 75 years old with COVID-19, enrolled during active disease. The rearrangement uses TRBV27 and TRBJ1-6; the D is unclear. CDR3 sequence reads: CASSLEGPSYNSPLHF. CDR3 nucleotide sequence: TGTGCCAGCAGTTTAGAGGGCCCATCCTATAATTCACCCCTCCACTTT.